What follows are 10 T cell receptor beta chains derived from one specimen sequenced in a study of cytomegalovirus exposure and HLA in healthy donors. The PCR made use of 60 Vbeta and 13 Jbeta primers. Assay: immunoSEQ multiplex PCR; the TCRdb copy retains only in-frame clones and omits some. The sample records roughly 100,000 clones, over 80% being singletons. Sequencing was performed on PBMCs. The receptor set was obtained from a man younger than 30 in good health and CMV-seronegative.

The rearrangement joins TRBV19 to TRBJ2-3; 10 nucleotides match TRBD2. Looked up from germline, CDR1 is LNHDA and CDR2 is SQIVND (reference sequence). V lost 6 bases to trimming and J lost 0 bases; unmatched junction nucleotides: 3. This CDR3 has 15 amino acids. CDR3 sequence reads: CASSPTSGSTDTQYF. Here the CDR3 DNA reads TGTGCCAGTAGCCCGACTAGCGGGAGCACAGATACGCAGTATTTT.

The chain carries TRBV7-2 and TRBJ2-7, with TRBD2 matching over 7 bases. CDR3 size: 17 residues. Losses at the gene ends were 7 bases for V and 7 bases for J; bases not matched to a gene: 22. CDR1 and CDR2 from the germline V gene are SGHTA and FQGNSA. The CDR3 sequence: CASIKQAGGTPIWEQYF. CDR3 nucleotides: TGTGCCAGCATCAAGCAGGCCGGGGGGACCCCCATCTGGGAGCAGTACTTC. The whole variable domain, filled in from reference TRBV7-2 and TRBJ2-7, reads GAGVSQSPSNKVTEKGKDVELRCDPISGHTALYWYRQSLGQGLEFLIYFQGNSAPDKSGLPSDRFSAERTGGSVSTLTIQRTQQEDSAVYLCASIKQAGGTPIWEQYFGPGTRLTVT.

V gene TRBV19 combines with J gene TRBJ2-1; D perhaps matches TRBD2 (5 bases). The germline CDR1 and CDR2 sequences are LNHDA and SQIVND (reference sequence). CDR3 length: 12 residues. Between the trimmed V and J ends, which lost 6 bases and 8 bases, there was a span of 11 bases. The chain's CDR3 is CASRPVGDEQFF. As DNA, the CDR3 is TGTGCCAGTAGACCTGTGGGAGATGAGCAGTTCTTC.

The chain has TRBV9 and TRBJ2-1; 8 nucleotides match TRBD1. Per the germline V gene, CDR1 is SGDLS and CDR2 is YYNGEE. The CDR3 loop spans 16 amino acids. Unmatched junction bases numbered 8, after V lost 0 bases and J lost 6 bases. The CDR3 DNA reads as TGTGCCAGCAGCGTAGATCCAGGGGGCGCAGCCAATGAGCAGTTCTTC. Amino acid sequence: CASSVDPGGAANEQFF.

CDR3 sequence reads: CASSPPRLAAYNEQFF. The CDR3 DNA reads as TGCGCCAGCAGCCCGCCGAGACTAGCGGCGTACAATGAGCAGTTCTTC. The chain uses TRBV5-1 and TRBJ2-1, with 9 nucleotides matching TRBD2. The CDR3 is 16 amino acids. V lost 4 bases and J lost 4; bases outside the gene matches: 9. Germline V gene sequence: CDR1 SGHRS, CDR2 YFSETQ. Using reference TRBV5-1 and TRBJ2-1 for the parts outside the CDR3, the full variable domain is KAGVTQTPRYLIKTRGQQVTLSCSPISGHRSVSWYQQTPGQGLQFLFEYFSETQRNKGNFPGRFSGRQFSNSRSEMNVSTLELGDSALYLCASSPPRLAAYNEQFFGPGTRLTVL.

The CDR3 nucleotides are TGTGCCAGCAGGCCGGGACTGATTAATGAAAAACTGTTTTTT. Residues: CASRPGLINEKLFF. The V gene is TRBV6-1, the J gene TRBJ1-4; a weak D match, TRBD1 (5 bases). The CDR3 spans 14 residues. Looked up from germline, CDR1 is MNHNS and CDR2 is SASEGT. The germline V and J ends were trimmed by 6 bases and 4 bases, with 12 bases remaining between them.

The chain has TRBV27 and TRBJ2-5, with a tentative D call TRBD2 (5 bases). Germline V gene lookup returns CDR1 MNHEY and CDR2 SMNVEV (reference sequence). Trimming took 4 bases from V and 1 from J, leaving 10 bases between them. This CDR3 spans 14 amino acids. CDR3 DNA sequence: TGTGCCAGCAGTTCGACGGGAACCCAAGAGACCCAGTACTTC. It is translated as CASSSTGTQETQYF.

This clone was counted once. The V call is TRBV9, the J call TRBJ2-2; D unclear. This CDR3 region has 14 residues. V was cut by 4 bases and J by 2 bases, with 9 bases left in between. CDR1 is SGDLS, CDR2 YYNGEE, per germline. The CDR3 sequence is CASSPSPNTGELFF. The CDR3 DNA reads TGTGCCAGCAGCCCCTCCCCCAACACCGGGGAGCTGTTTTTT.

CDR3: CASSRSGTTYEQYF. CDR3 sequence (DNA): TGTGCCAGCAGCCGTAGCGGGACCACCTACGAGCAGTACTTC. The chain has TRBV6-5 and TRBJ2-7; 8 nucleotides line up with TRBD2. Germline CDR1 MNHEY, CDR2 SVGAGI. Germline trimming cut 6 bases from V and 2 bases from J; bases unmatched to any gene: 6. This CDR3 is 14 amino acids long.

The genes are TRBV5-4 and TRBJ1-1, with 7 bases fitting TRBD1. Germline lookup yields CDR1 SGHNT and CDR2 YYREEE (reference sequence). This CDR3 is 15 amino acids long. V shed 1 base, J shed 9 bases, and the junction held 12 bases outside the gene matches. The CDR3, as DNA: TGTGCCAGCAGCTTGAAAGGGGGCCCTGTTCCCCAAGCTTTCTTT. Protein: CASSLKGGPVPQAFF.